A single sample gave rise to the 4 T cell receptor beta chains below, sequenced in a study of T cells in Graves' hyperthyroidism and ophthalmopathy. Amplification yielded TCR beta CDR3 regions, with RNA transcripts as the source. Researchers ran a first-round RT-PCR on the TCR CDR3 using the HTBI primer set. TCRdb re-analysed the multiplex PCR reads in MiXCR, keeping a single row per CDR3 protein. This sample has under 350,000 distinct CDR3 sequences, with approximately 22% found just once. The source material was blood. These receptors were collected from a woman aged 45-59 years with Graves' hyperthyroidism.

The chain links TRBV19 to TRBJ2-5; 8 bases are shared with TRBD2. V lost 5 bases, J lost 5 bases, and 7 bases stayed unmatched. Germline CDR1 is LNHDA and CDR2 is SQIVND (reference sequence). This CDR3 contains 14 residues. The CDR3 region is CASSAFSGKETQYF. CDR3 bases: TGTGCCAGTAGTGCGTTTAGCGGGAAGGAGACCCAGTACTTC.

Ten or more counts support this clonotype. The chain couples TRBV27 to TRBJ1-6; weak D call: TRBD1 (5 bases). The V gene's germline CDR1 is MNHEY and CDR2 SMNVEV (reference sequence). V lost 4 bases and J 9 bases, leaving 13 bases between the germline ends. This CDR3 spans 14 amino acids. The CDR3 spells CASSSMGVGSPLHF. CDR3 coding DNA: TGTGCCAGCAGTTCAATGGGGGTCGGTTCACCCCTCCACTTT.

Ten or more counts support this clonotype. The CDR3 here is CASSSRDFLYF. In DNA form, the CDR3 reads TGTGCCAGCAGCTCGCGGGACTTTCTTTACTTC. The J gene is TRBJ2-7, the V gene TRBV7-2; possible D gene TRBD2, 6 bases. Between the trimmed V and J ends, which lost 4 bases and 13 bases, there was a span of 14 bases. CDR1 is SGHTA, CDR2 FQGNSA, per germline. The CDR3 sequence is 11 residues long.

This clonotype was seen ten or more times. The chain combines TRBV4-1 with TRBJ1-1; possible D gene TRBD1, 6 bases. There are 14 residues in the CDR3. Looked up from germline, CDR1 is MGHRA and CDR2 is YSYEKL. Trimming removed 3 bases from V and 3 bases from J, with 11 bases in between. DNA for the CDR3: TGCGCCAGCAGCCAGCAGGGGTTCTACACTGAAGCTTTCTTT. Its translation is CASSQQGFYTEAFF.